Each of the 21 T cell receptor beta chains below was sequenced from the same sample in a study of T cell repertoires in cytomegalovirus infection. The antigens these receptors bind are not known. TCRdb reanalysed the reads using MiXCR and keeps one entry per CDR3 protein. The sample holds 570,000 or so distinct CDR3 sequences; almost 40% are singletons and the top ten take over 45%. The sample consisted of cultured PBMCs, taken from culture after CMV antigen stimulation. These TCRs come from a human donor in good health (CMV status not recorded). Some clones in this sample may be carry-over from other donors' samples.

The V and J genes are TRBV5-1 and TRBJ1-2; no clear D. The CDR3 has 14 amino acids. V lost 2 bases to trimming and J lost 0 bases, with 8 bases between them. CDR1 and CDR2 (germline): SGHRS, YFSETQ. The CDR3 DNA follows: TGCGCCAGCAGCTTAGGAGATTCTAACTATGGCTACACCTTC. It specifies CASSLGDSNYGYTF.

This clonotype came up a few times. The chain employs TRBV12-3 or TRBV12-4 and TRBJ2-1; 8 bases align to TRBD1. CDR3 length: 16 residues. With V trimmed by 6 bases and J by 3 bases, 10 bases remained unmatched. In nucleotides, the CDR3 is TGTGCCAGCAGGCTGCGGACAGGGCGCCGCTACAATGAGCAGTTCTTC. Translation gives CASRLRTGRRYNEQFF.

This chain uses TRBV5-5 with TRBJ1-5; TRBD1 matches at 7 bases. Germline lookup yields CDR1 SGHKS and CDR2 YYEKEE (reference sequence). CDR3 length: 15 residues. V shed 2 bases and J 1 base; nucleotides not matched to a gene: 3. DNA of the CDR3: TGTGCCAGCAGCTTAGGACAGGCCAGCAATCAGCCCCAGCATTTT. Its translation is CASSLGQASNQPQHF.

This clonotype was recorded many times. V is TRBV7-2 and J is TRBJ1-1; TRBD1 matches 7 bases. The CDR3 runs 13 residues. With V trimmed by 6 bases and J by 4 bases, 5 bases remained unmatched. Per the germline V gene, CDR1 is SGHTA and CDR2 is FQGNSA. In DNA form, the CDR3 reads TGTGCCAGCAGTCTCAGGGGGAGCACTGAAGCTTTCTTT. Protein sequence: CASSLRGSTEAFF.

This clonotype occurred many times. V usage is TRBV7-9 and J usage is TRBJ1-1, with TRBD1 as a possible D gene (6 bases). The germline CDR1 and CDR2 sequences are SEHNR and FQNEAQ (reference sequence). Trimming removed 5 bases at V and 2 bases at J, with 9 bases between. The CDR3 has 13 residues. In DNA, the CDR3 is TGTGCCAGCAGCAGACAGGCCAACACTGAAGCTTTCTTT. Encoded protein: CASSRQANTEAFF.

Ten or more counts support this clonotype. The chain joins TRBV7-2 to TRBJ1-5; 11 bases agree with TRBD1. Germline assignment: CDR1 SGHTA and CDR2 FQGNSA. This CDR3 comprises 15 residues. Trimming removed 4 bases from V and 7 bases from J; junction bases left unmatched: 6. CDR3 protein: CASSSWDRGKQPQHF. The CDR3 bases are TGTGCCAGCAGCTCGTGGGACAGGGGGAAACAGCCCCAGCATTTT.

The genes are TRBV6-1 and TRBJ2-1; TRBD2 matches at 13 bases. CDR3 size: 17 residues. Germline loops: CDR1 MNHNS, CDR2 SASEGT. Trimming cost V 5 bases and J 9 bases; bases outside gene matches: 13. The CDR3 is CASSFLRTSGSSPEQFF. The CDR3, as DNA: TGTGCCAGCAGTTTCCTTAGGACTAGCGGGAGTAGTCCTGAGCAGTTCTTC.

V and J are TRBV7-2 and TRBJ2-7; D remains unclear. Trimming took off 5 bases at V and 6 bases at J, with 17 bases between the two ends. This CDR3 region has 14 residues. The germline V gene encodes CDR1 SGHTA and CDR2 FQGNSA. CDR3 in amino acids: CASSPVPEPGEQYF. The CDR3 DNA reads TGTGCCAGCAGCCCAGTCCCCGAACCGGGCGAGCAGTACTTC.

This clonotype was found a few times. The V call is TRBV7-2, the J call TRBJ2-7; D perhaps matches TRBD1 (5 bases). Looked up from germline, CDR1 is SGHTA and CDR2 is FQGNSA. The CDR3 is 15 amino acids. Trimming stripped 3 bases from V and 5 bases from J, with 17 bases between. In DNA form, the CDR3 reads TGTGCCAGCAGCTTTCTGGGTCTAGAAGGGGACGAGCAGTACTTC. This gives the protein CASSFLGLEGDEQYF.

In its sample, this clonotype was seen a few times. This chain links TRBV7-2 with TRBJ2-7; TRBD2 might be the D (6 bases). Germline loops: CDR1 SGHTA, CDR2 FQGNSA. The CDR3 loop spans 14 amino acids. Trimming removed 2 bases at V and 3 bases at J, with 11 bases between. DNA for the CDR3: TGTGCCAGCAGCTTACCCGCGGGATTCTACGAGCAGTACTTC. It encodes CASSLPAGFYEQYF.

The chain links TRBV12-3 or TRBV12-4 to TRBJ2-1, with D perhaps TRBD1 (5 bases). This CDR3 is built from 14 residues. The V end was cut by 4 bases, the J end by 13 bases, with 20 bases between. The CDR3 nucleotides read TGTGCCAGCAGTTCCCGAGCCAGCTGGGGCGATCAGTTCTTC. Encoded protein: CASSSRASWGDQFF.

Written as DNA, the CDR3 is TGTGCCAGTAAGACAGGCGACAACTATGGCTACACCTTC. Translation gives CASKTGDNYGYTF. The V and J genes are TRBV12-3 or TRBV12-4 and TRBJ1-2; D may be TRBD1 (6 bases). Trimming left V 9 bases short and J 2 bases short, with 13 bases between. The CDR3 is 13 residues long.

This clonotype was detected only a few times. The CDR3 DNA sequence: TGTGCCAGCAGCTTAGTGAGGGCCGGTGAGACCCAGTACTTC. Its translation is CASSLVRAGETQYF. This chain joins TRBV7-2 and TRBJ2-5; a possible D gene is TRBD2 (5 bases). Looked up from germline, CDR1 is SGHTA and CDR2 is FQGNSA. The ends were cut back, 1 base at V and 5 bases at J, with 11 bases in the middle. The CDR3 runs to 14 residues.

The rearrangement links TRBV7-2 to TRBJ2-4; D is unclear. Germline CDR1 is SGHTA and CDR2 is FQGNSA. The CDR3 length is 15 residues. Between the trimmed V and J ends, which lost 5 bases and 3 bases, there was a span of 14 bases. For the CDR3, the DNA is TGTGCCAGCAGCCCCCAGTCAGGCCTCAAAAACATTCAGTACTTC. It translates to CASSPQSGLKNIQYF.

This clonotype appeared a single time. The V gene is TRBV11-2, the J gene TRBJ2-7; 13 bases agree with TRBD2. The CDR3 loop spans 15 amino acids. The V gene end was trimmed by 1 base and the J gene end by 5 bases; junction bases not matched to a gene: 2. Germline V gene data show CDR1 as SGHAT and CDR2 as FQNNGV. CDR3: CASSLGGLAGDEQYF. CDR3 nucleotide sequence: TGTGCCAGCAGCTTAGGCGGACTAGCGGGAGACGAGCAGTACTTC.

This sequence joins TRBV10-2 and TRBJ2-1, with 7 bases fitting TRBD2. Germline lookup yields CDR1 WSHSY and CDR2 SAAADI. The CDR3 has 18 residues. Trimming took 10 bases from V and 9 from J; bases not matched to a gene: 27. The CDR3 coding sequence is TGCGCCAACACAGAAGCCCGGGAGGCGGGAGTCACCGTAGGTGAGCAGTTCTTC. Translating gives CANTEAREAGVTVGEQFF.

The CDR3 here is CASSRGSFGNEKLFF. DNA of the CDR3: TGTGCCAGCAGTCGTGGCTCATTCGGGAATGAAAAACTGTTTTTT. The rearrangement links TRBV7-6 to TRBJ1-4, with D unresolved. This CDR3 region has 15 residues. V lost 6 bases and J 5 bases, leaving 16 bases between the germline ends. Germline V lookup: CDR1 SGHVS, CDR2 FNYEAQ. The whole variable domain, remainder taken from reference TRBV7-6 and TRBJ1-4, is GAGVSQSPRYKVTKRGQDVALRCDPISGHVSLYWYRQALGQGPEFLTYFNYEAQQDKSGLPNDRFSAERPEGSISTLTIQRTEQRDSAMYRCASSRGSFGNEKLFFGSGTQLSVL.

The chain is built from TRBV6-8 and TRBJ2-7; 11 bases line up with TRBD2. CDR3 length equals 14 residues. Germline CDR1 and CDR2: MNHGY and SAAAGT. Trimming at V came to 6 bases and at J to 2 bases, leaving 3 bases not matched to a gene. The CDR3 region has the DNA TGTGCCAGCAGCCGGGGACTAGCGGCCTACGAGCAGTACTTC. Translated: CASSRGLAAYEQYF.

The chain is built from TRBV2 and TRBJ1-1; a weak D match, TRBD1 (5 bases). The CDR3 has 12 amino acids. V gave up 7 bases and J gave up 7 bases, with 13 bases separating them. Looked up from germline, CDR1 is SNHLY and CDR2 is FYNNEI. The CDR3 region is CASTGRLFEAFF. The CDR3 DNA reads TGTGCCAGCACGGGACGGCTATTTGAAGCTTTCTTT.

J is TRBJ1-2 and V is TRBV10-3; 8 positions agree with TRBD1. Looked up from germline, CDR1 is ENHRY and CDR2 is SYGVKD. Trimming took 5 bases from V and 8 from J; bases not matched to a gene: 7. The CDR3 totals 13 residues. The CDR3 protein is CAISTDRDDGYTF. CDR3 bases: TGTGCCATCAGTACGGACAGGGACGACGGCTACACCTTC.

The sample holds one count of this clonotype. The rearrangement links TRBV19 to TRBJ2-6, with D possibly TRBD2 on 5 matching bases. Trimming took 6 bases from V and 0 from J, leaving 15 bases between them. CDR3 size: 17 residues. Germline CDR1 LNHDA, CDR2 SQIVND (reference sequence). DNA for the CDR3: TGTGCCAGTAGAGAGGGTGGCACCTACTCTGGGGCCAACGTCCTGACTTTC. Its translation is CASREGGTYSGANVLTF.